The clone carrying this T cell receptor (beta chain) occurred many times. Its antigen is as yet unknown. In building TCR beta libraries, iRepertoire HTBI primers were used together with Arm-PCR of CDR3 regions. One entry per CDR3 protein, called by TCRdb with MiXCR from the multiplex PCR reads. The repertoire has approximately 470,000 distinct CDR3 sequences, less than 25% of them found once; the top ten carry 6.5% to 8%. The record originates from a study of regulatory T cells in long-lasting Graves disease. The wider study: Over 5 years of antithyroid drugs with positive TSH receptor antibodies was taken to mean persistent Graves' disease.

Findings and caveats of the study: Peripheral blood, not thyroid tissue, was the sole material studied.

Trimming removed 2 bases from V and 5 bases from J; junction bases left unmatched: 3. The CDR3 is made up of 14 amino acids. In germline, CDR1 is SNHLY, CDR2 FYNNEI. Time point: persistent/refractory GD, antithyroid drugs over 5 years with positive TRAb. PBMC RNA served as the TCR library source. Investigators report Graves' disease was diagnosed under American Thyroid Association guidelines. From an endocrinology department in Xi'an, China, came the patients. The chain couples TRBV2 to TRBJ2-1; 7 bases align to TRBD2. Sequenced here: peripheral blood mononuclear cells (PBMCs), sampled when the disease was refractory, from a patient treated with antithyroid drugs. The TCR originated in a female donor with Graves disease. CDR3 protein: CASSETSANNEQFF. The CDR3 DNA follows: TGTGCCAGCAGTGAAACTAGCGCCAACAATGAGCAGTTCTTC.